The present T cell receptor beta chain was sequenced within a study of early T cells in non-severe SARS-CoV-2 infection. Overall study context: Bulk RNA isolated from unsorted whole blood underwent sequencing; chains were not paired. Study results and limitations: VDJdb matching, biased toward anti-spike CD8 responses, missed private and CD4 specificities.

Separate cDNA molecules each had unique molecular identifiers attached to them. TCRdb re-analysed the 5' RACE reads in MiXCR, keeping a single row per CDR3 protein. The sample contains tens of thousands of distinct CDR3 sequences, roughly a fifth of which appear only once. About this clonotype itself: Its antigen remains unknown.

The sequenced sample was whole blood, obtained at baseline. The receptor comes from an adult who was a healthcare worker with PCR-confirmed SARS-CoV-2 infection or an uninfected control (not recorded which).

The DNA of the CDR3 is TGTGCCAGCAGCCGGGTCGGGAAAGAGACAGATACGCAGTATTTT. It codes for CASSRVGKETDTQYF. The chain carries TRBV3-1 and TRBJ2-3; D perhaps matches TRBD2 (5 bases). V was pared by 4 bases and J by 3 bases, with 14 bases between. CDR3 length equals 15 residues. Germline V gives CDR1 LGHDT, CDR2 YNNKEL (reference sequence).